Sequencing of this T cell receptor beta chain was carried out in a study of T cells after yellow fever vaccination. Study findings and constraints: Post-booster repertoires again held most primary-vaccination clones (about 96% CD4, roughly 89% CD8). Some clonotypes were seen in both the CD4 and the CD8 compartments. These made up a small share and likely arose from convergent recombination.

A word on this clonotype: Its antigen remains unidentified.

Making TCR cDNA involved 5'RACE template switching, which added UMIs and a universal primer site. TCRdb re-called the 5' RACE reads with MiXCR, one entry per CDR3 protein. The sample consists of just under 600,000 distinct CDR3 sequences, approximately 13% of them appearing once. The ends lost 4 bases at V and 4 bases at J; junction bases unmatched: 6. CDR1 and CDR2 from the germline V gene are SEHNR and FQNEAQ (reference sequence). This CDR3 has 16 residues. This chain connects TRBV7-9 to TRBJ2-1; 11 bases align to TRBD1. The source was PBMCs, collected on the day of the yellow fever booster vaccination. This receptor was obtained from a man aged 25-45 years who received the YFV17D yellow fever vaccine. The CDR3 sequence is CASSSKGQGEYNEQFF. In DNA, the CDR3 is TGTGCCAGCAGCTCCAAGGGACAGGGGGAATACAATGAGCAGTTCTTC. The full variable domain, in which reference TRBV7-9 and TRBJ2-1 provide the parts outside the CDR3, is DTGVSQNPRHKITKRGQNVTFRCDPISEHNRLYWYRQTLGQGPEFLTYFQNEAQLEKSRLLSDRFSAERPKGSFSTLEIQRTEQGDSAMYLCASSSKGQGEYNEQFFGPGTRLTVL.